Listed here are 29 T cell receptor beta chains from one sample, sequenced in a study of blood T cell repertoires in COVID-19. Clones were sequenced by immunoSEQ multiplex PCR, and TCRdb holds only the in-frame ones, with some missing. The sample holds tens of thousands of clones, 55% to 70% seen once. Sequencing input: peripheral blood. These receptors all come from a woman in her seventies with acute or convalescent COVID-19.

The gene calls are TRBV9 and TRBJ2-1, with TRBD1 matching 7 bases. CDR1 and CDR2 (germline): SGDLS, YYNGEE. The CDR3 runs 16 residues. Trimming cost V 2 bases and J 0 bases; bases outside gene matches: 5. Here the CDR3 reads CASSVGTASSYNEQFF. Here the CDR3 DNA reads TGTGCCAGCAGCGTCGGGACAGCCAGCTCCTACAATGAGCAGTTCTTC.

This clone was seen a handful of times. This chain joins TRBV18 and TRBJ2-5; 10 nucleotides line up with TRBD1. The CDR3 contains 15 residues. V was pared by 2 bases and J by 2 bases, with 2 bases of the junction left unmatched. Germline V gene sequence: CDR1 KGHSH, CDR2 LQKENI. This chain's CDR3 is CASSPGTGDQETQYF. CDR3 nucleotide sequence: TGTGCCAGCTCACCAGGGACAGGGGATCAAGAGACCCAGTACTTC.

The chain combines TRBV28 with TRBJ2-1; D possibly corresponds to TRBD2 (5 bases). The germline V and J ends were trimmed by 7 bases and 0 bases, with 10 bases remaining between them. The CDR3 totals 14 residues. Germline CDR1 and CDR2: MDHEN and SYDVKM. DNA of the CDR3: TGTGCCAGCATCCTAGGGAGCTCCTACAATGAGCAGTTCTTC. It specifies CASILGSSYNEQFF.

This chain joins TRBV30 and TRBJ1-4; tentative D call: TRBD1 (6 bases). This CDR3 contains 13 residues. Germline V CDR1 and CDR2: GTSNPN, SVGIG (reference sequence). V was shortened by 3 bases and J by 8 bases, with 13 bases between the two germline ends. DNA of the CDR3: TGTGCCTGGAGGGCAACAGGGACGGAAAAACTGTTTTTT. Protein product: CAWRATGTEKLFF.

This chain connects TRBV4-2 to TRBJ2-2; 9 positions match TRBD2. Germline assignment: CDR1 LGHNA and CDR2 YNFKEQ. The CDR3 length is 17 residues. After removal of 2 bases from V and 3 bases from J, the junction contained 7 bases not matched to a gene. The CDR3 loop reads CASSQLVAGEHTGELFF. The CDR3 nucleotides read TGTGCCAGCAGCCAATTGGTAGCGGGGGAGCACACCGGGGAGCTGTTTTTT.

This chain joins TRBV4-3 and TRBJ1-1, with TRBD1 as a possible D gene (5 bases). The CDR3 length is 15 residues. The ends were cut back, 0 bases at V and 5 bases at J, with 13 bases in the middle. CDR1 and CDR2 (germline): LGHNA, YSLEER. Here the CDR3 DNA reads TGCGCCAGCAGCCAAGAGAACCCCGGGGGGACTGAAGCTTTCTTT. Its protein is CASSQENPGGTEAFF.

This chain uses TRBV7-9 with TRBJ1-1; D is possibly TRBD1 (6 bases). This CDR3 comprises 13 residues. In germline, CDR1 is SEHNR, CDR2 FQNEAQ (reference sequence). Trimming removed 6 bases from V and 3 bases from J, with 11 bases in between. Written as DNA, the CDR3 is TGTGCCAGCAGGCTTGGACAGCACACTGAAGCTTTCTTT. The encoded protein is CASRLGQHTEAFF.

This clone was counted at least ten times. The genes are TRBV28 and TRBJ1-2; D ambiguous. V was pared by 3 bases and J by 4 bases, with 9 bases between. The CDR3 runs 13 residues. CDR1 and CDR2 from the germline V gene are MDHEN and SYDVKM. This chain's CDR3 is CASSLSGSYGYTF. The CDR3 DNA reads as TGTGCCAGCAGTTTGTCAGGATCCTATGGCTACACCTTC.

This clone was counted ten times or more. This sequence joins TRBV5-1 and TRBJ1-1; D is uncertain. V was shortened by 0 bases and J by 7 bases, with 10 bases between the two germline ends. CDR1 is SGHRS, CDR2 YFSETQ, per germline. This CDR3 region has 13 residues. The DNA of the CDR3 is TGCGCCAGCAGCTTGGTTATGAGCGGTGAAGCTTTCTTT. This gives the protein CASSLVMSGEAFF.

The chain recombines TRBV15 with TRBJ2-5; D is possibly TRBD1 (6 bases). V lost 2 bases and J lost 5, with 21 bases in between. Germline V gives CDR1 LNHNV, CDR2 YYDKDF (reference sequence). The CDR3 consists of 17 residues. This CDR3 is CATSRSAGAAQRETQYF. CDR3 bases: TGTGCCACCAGCAGATCCGCAGGGGCCGCGCAGCGGGAGACCCAGTACTTC.

The rearrangement links TRBV27 to TRBJ2-1, with 7 bases that match TRBD2. CDR1 is MNHEY, CDR2 SMNVEV, per germline (reference sequence). The CDR3 has 15 residues. Trimming cost V 3 bases and J 7 bases; bases outside gene matches: 9. The DNA for the CDR3 is TGTGCCAGCAGTTTCGGGGGAGGGCCCAGGAATGAGCAGTTCTTC. Translated, it gives CASSFGGGPRNEQFF.

The CDR3 region is CASSLNRVLAKNIQYF. DNA for the CDR3: TGTGCCAGCAGCCTAAACAGGGTTTTAGCCAAAAACATTCAGTACTTC. This rearrangement joins TRBV5-5 to TRBJ2-4, with D perhaps TRBD1 (6 bases). The CDR3 has 16 residues. CDR1 and CDR2 from the germline V gene are SGHKS and YYEKEE (reference sequence). V lost 4 bases to trimming and J lost 0 bases, with 14 bases between them.

This clone was counted ten times or more. The chain links TRBV24-1 to TRBJ2-1; 11 positions match TRBD1. With 9 bases clipped from V and 8 bases from J, the junction kept 11 bases outside the gene matches. The CDR3 has 15 amino acids. Germline loops: CDR1 KGHDR, CDR2 SFDVKD. Here the CDR3 reads CATGGQGGKGDEQFF. The CDR3 coding sequence is TGTGCCACCGGGGGACAGGGGGGTAAGGGGGATGAGCAGTTCTTC.

The genes are TRBV7-9 and TRBJ2-3; maybe TRBD2 (7 bases). Germline lookup yields CDR1 SEHNR and CDR2 FQNEAQ (reference sequence). The CDR3 is 15 residues long. The germline V and J ends were trimmed by 5 bases and 2 bases, with 14 bases remaining between them. DNA for the CDR3: TGTGCCAGCAGCGGATCGGGGGGCGTCACAGATACGCAGTATTTT. Translated: CASSGSGGVTDTQYF.

The chain couples TRBV5-8 to TRBJ1-6, with 7 bases matching TRBD1. Germline V gene data show CDR1 as SGHTS and CDR2 as YDEGEE. Trimming took 1 base from V and 5 from J; bases not matched to a gene: 6. The CDR3 has 16 residues. The CDR3 region has the DNA TGTGCCAGCAGCTTGATGGAACAGGGGAATAATTCACCCCTCCACTTT. Translated, it gives CASSLMEQGNNSPLHF.

The genes are TRBV9 and TRBJ2-3; 12 bases are a match to TRBD2. Germline trimming cut 4 bases from V and 3 bases from J; bases unmatched to any gene: 3. Looked up from germline, CDR1 is SGDLS and CDR2 is YYNGEE. This CDR3 comprises 15 residues. This CDR3 is CASSWTSGVTDTQYF. CDR3 nucleotides: TGTGCCAGCAGCTGGACTAGCGGGGTTACAGATACGCAGTATTTT.

The gene calls are TRBV7-8 and TRBJ2-1; the match to TRBD2 covers 12 bases. V shed 5 bases and J 4 bases; nucleotides not matched to a gene: 9. Germline V CDR1 and CDR2: SGHVS, FQNEAQ. The length of the CDR3 is 17 residues. As DNA, the CDR3 is TGTGCCAGCAGCGCCGGACTAGCGGGGAGGGCGTACAATGAGCAGTTCTTC. Amino acids: CASSAGLAGRAYNEQFF. The whole variable domain, remainder taken from reference TRBV7-8 and TRBJ2-1, is GAGVSQSPRYKVAKRGQDVALRCDPISGHVSLFWYQQALGQGPEFLTYFQNEAQLDKSGLPSDRFFAERPEGSVSTLKIQRTQQEDSAVYLCASSAGLAGRAYNEQFFGPGTRLTVL.

This clone turned up a few times. The chain uses TRBV10-3 and TRBJ1-2, with no clear D. Germline-derived CDR1 and CDR2 are ENHRY and SYGVKD. CDR3 size: 13 residues. V lost 7 bases and J 4 bases, leaving 13 bases between the germline ends. CDR3 protein: CAIKGGLFYGYTF. Here the CDR3 DNA reads TGTGCCATCAAGGGAGGACTTTTCTATGGCTACACCTTC.

The chain employs TRBV9 and TRBJ2-2, with a tentative D call TRBD2 (7 bases). V lost 0 bases, J lost 4 bases, and 13 bases lay in between. The CDR3 covers 16 residues. The V gene's germline CDR1 is SGDLS and CDR2 YYNGEE. CDR3 loop: CASSVEWEGGTGELFF. The DNA of the CDR3 is TGTGCCAGCAGCGTAGAGTGGGAGGGGGGCACCGGGGAGCTGTTTTTT. Drawing the rest from reference TRBV9 and TRBJ2-2, the complete variable domain is DSGVTQTPKHLITATGQRVTLRCSPRSGDLSVYWYQQSLDQGLQFLIQYYNGEERAKGNILERFSAQQFPDLHSELNLSSLELGDSALYFCASSVEWEGGTGELFFGEGSRLTVL.

This clone was seen a few times. V gene TRBV5-1 combines with J gene TRBJ2-3, with 8 bases that match TRBD2. Germline CDR1 is SGHRS and CDR2 is YFSETQ. The CDR3 consists of 15 residues. J lost 5 bases, V lost 5 bases, and 10 bases had no gene match. The CDR3 protein is CASRSEGLGIDTQYF. CDR3 sequence (DNA): TGCGCCAGCAGATCAGAGGGACTAGGGATAGATACGCAGTATTTT.

This clone was counted between two and nine times. The V call is TRBV11-2, the J call TRBJ1-2; possibly TRBD1 for D (6 bases). The germline V gene has CDR1 SGHAT and CDR2 FQNNGV. Trimming took 4 bases from V and 8 from J, leaving 11 bases between them. This CDR3 has 12 residues. The CDR3: CASSSTGRGYTF. The CDR3 region has the DNA TGTGCCAGCAGCTCAACAGGGCGCGGCTACACCTTC.

The CDR3 loop is CASSLGRARNSPLHF. CDR3 DNA sequence: TGTGCCAGCAGCTTAGGCAGGGCCCGAAATTCACCCCTCCACTTT. The V gene is TRBV5-5, the J gene TRBJ1-6, with a tentative D call TRBD1 (5 bases). V dropped 2 bases and J dropped 7 bases, with 13 bases sitting between them. CDR3 length equals 15 residues. CDR1 is SGHKS and CDR2 is YYEKEE in the germline V gene (reference sequence). Together with reference TRBV5-5 and TRBJ1-6, the CDR3 gives the full variable domain: DAGVTQSPTHLIKTRGQQVTLRCSPISGHKSVSWYQQVLGQGPQFIFQYYEKEERGRGNFPDRFSARQFPNYSSELNVNALLLGDSALYLCASSLGRARNSPLHFGNGTRLTVT.

The chain uses TRBV7-2 and TRBJ2-5, with 8 positions matching TRBD2. Trimming took 6 bases from V and 5 from J; bases not matched to a gene: 8. Germline V gene data show CDR1 as SGHTA and CDR2 as FQGNSA. This CDR3 is built from 14 residues. The CDR3 region is CASSRAPGGETQYF. The CDR3 nucleotides are TGTGCCAGCAGTCGTGCCCCGGGAGGGGAGACCCAGTACTTC. Drawing the rest from reference TRBV7-2 and TRBJ2-5, the complete variable domain is GAGVSQSPSNKVTEKGKDVELRCDPISGHTALYWYRQSLGQGLEFLIYFQGNSAPDKSGLPSDRFSAERTGGSVSTLTIQRTQQEDSAVYLCASSRAPGGETQYFGPGTRLLVL.

The V and J genes are TRBV2 and TRBJ2-7; 11 positions agree with TRBD2. This CDR3 comprises 15 residues. Unmatched junction bases numbered 10, after V lost 10 bases and J lost 2 bases. CDR1 and CDR2 from the germline V gene are SNHLY and FYNNEI. This chain's CDR3 is CATKPGTSGTYEQYF. CDR3 coding DNA: TGTGCCACAAAGCCCGGGACTAGCGGCACCTACGAGCAGTACTTC.

This clone has more than one count but fewer than ten. V usage is TRBV5-6 and J usage is TRBJ2-7; TRBD2 might be the D (7 bases). V dropped 0 bases and J dropped 0 bases, with 13 bases sitting between them. CDR3 length: 16 residues. CDR1 and CDR2 (germline): SGHDT, YYEEEE. The CDR3 region has the DNA TGTGCCAGCAGCTTGGATGGCGGGGGCGCCTCCTACGAGCAGTACTTC. Translation gives CASSLDGGGASYEQYF. Full variable domain (remainder filled in from reference TRBV5-6 and TRBJ2-7): DAGVTQSPTHLIKTRGQQVTLRCSPKSGHDTVSWYQQALGQGPQFIFQYYEEEERQRGNFPDRFSGHQFPNYSSELNVNALLLGDSALYLCASSLDGGGASYEQYFGPGTRLTVT.

This chain links TRBV6-2 or TRBV6-3 with TRBJ2-1; D might be TRBD1 (6 bases). Germline CDR1 is MNHEY and CDR2 is SVGEGT. This CDR3 has 13 residues. With 5 bases removed from V and 9 bases from J, the gap between germline ends came to 14 bases. The CDR3 nucleotides read TGTGCCAGCAGTCAGCAGGGACAAACTGAGCAGTTCTTC. It yields the protein CASSQQGQTEQFF.

The chain carries TRBV20-1 and TRBJ2-5; no clear D. Germline loops: CDR1 DFQATT, CDR2 SNEGSKA (reference sequence). The CDR3 loop spans 12 amino acids. V lost 3 bases to trimming and J lost 1 base, with 6 bases between them. The CDR3 sequence is CSASTPQETQYF. CDR3 sequence (DNA): TGCAGTGCTAGTACACCCCAAGAGACCCAGTACTTC.

CDR3 region: CASSQDRSAEAFF. The CDR3 DNA sequence: TGTGCCAGCAGCCAAGATCGAAGCGCTGAAGCTTTCTTT. The chain couples TRBV3-1 (or the pseudogene TRBV3-2) to TRBJ1-1; D is unclear. Trimming left V 0 bases short and J 6 bases short, with 8 bases between. Germline-derived CDR1 and CDR2 are LGHDT and YNNKEL (reference sequence). The CDR3 spans 13 residues.

This clone was counted a single time. The rearrangement joins TRBV19 to TRBJ1-5; D is perhaps TRBD1 (5 bases). Trimming left V 6 bases short and J 4 bases short, with 16 bases between. Per germline, CDR1 LNHDA and CDR2 SQIVND (reference sequence). The CDR3 runs 15 residues. CDR3 in DNA: TGTGCCAGTAGGTATGGGGCCAGCCCGAATCAGCCCCAGCATTTT. It translates to CASRYGASPNQPQHF.